This entry lists 21 T cell receptor beta chains sequenced from one sample in a study of blood T cell repertoires in COVID-19. This table comes from immunoSEQ multiplex PCR, and its TCRdb copy is limited to in-frame clones, with some not included. The sample shows 140,000 to 150,000 clones, over 85% of them seen only once. Sequenced input: peripheral blood. Every receptor here comes from a human donor in a cohort sampled during active COVID-19.

J is TRBJ2-1 and V is TRBV7-2; D not certain. The V gene lost 4 bases and the J gene lost 0 bases, with 7 bases spanning the gap. Germline values: CDR1 SGHTA, CDR2 FQGNSA. The CDR3 is made up of 14 amino acids. The CDR3 sequence: CASSYLSSYNEQFF. CDR3 nucleotide sequence: TGTGCCAGCAGCTACCTGAGCTCCTACAATGAGCAGTTCTTC.

The V call is TRBV7-7, the J call TRBJ1-2, with 7 bases that match TRBD1. Germline loops: CDR1 SSHAT, CDR2 FNYEAQ (reference sequence). The CDR3 has 14 amino acids. Unmatched junction bases numbered 10, after V lost 6 bases and J lost 6 bases. The CDR3 DNA follows: TGTGCCAGCAGACTTACAGGGGCTTCGAATGGCTACACCTTC. Amino acids: CASRLTGASNGYTF.

This chain links TRBV15 with TRBJ2-7; 8 bases match TRBD2. The germline V gene has CDR1 LNHNV and CDR2 YYDKDF (reference sequence). CDR3 size: 17 residues. Unmatched junction bases numbered 13, after V lost 3 bases and J lost 3 bases. This chain's CDR3 is CATSSGRSGGQHYEQYF. The CDR3 coding sequence is TGTGCCACCAGCAGCGGACGAAGCGGGGGCCAGCACTACGAGCAGTACTTC.

The rearrangement joins TRBV29-1 to TRBJ2-7, with a tentative D call TRBD2 (5 bases). The CDR3 has 12 amino acids. The germline V and J ends were trimmed by 4 bases and 0 bases, with 7 bases remaining between them. CDR1 and CDR2 from the germline V gene are SQVTM and ANQGSEA. This chain's CDR3 is CSVVGNSYEQYF. As DNA, the CDR3 is TGCAGCGTTGTCGGGAACTCCTACGAGCAGTACTTC.

The chain recombines TRBV5-1 with TRBJ2-6; no firm D call. Trimming pared 2 bases from V and 0 bases from J, leaving 9 bases between. CDR1 and CDR2 (germline): SGHRS, YFSETQ. The CDR3 runs 16 residues. The CDR3 coding sequence is TGCGCCAGCAGCTTAAGACTTGGCTCTGGGGCCAACGTCCTGACTTTC. It encodes CASSLRLGSGANVLTF. The variable domain in full, completed from reference TRBV5-1 and TRBJ2-6, reads KAGVTQTPRYLIKTRGQQVTLSCSPISGHRSVSWYQQTPGQGLQFLFEYFSETQRNKGNFPGRFSGRQFSNSRSEMNVSTLELGDSALYLCASSLRLGSGANVLTFGAGSRLTVL.

The V and J genes are TRBV6-2 or TRBV6-3 and TRBJ1-3; TRBD1 might be the D (5 bases). The CDR3 loop spans 16 amino acids. Trimming shortened V by 2 bases and J by 0 bases, and 11 bases separated the two germline ends. The germline gives CDR1 MNHEY, CDR2 SVGEGT. The CDR3 DNA is TGTGCCAGCAGTTACGTCCAGGGAAGCTCTGGAAACACCATATATTTT. It encodes CASSYVQGSSGNTIYF.

The V gene is TRBV5-8, the J gene TRBJ1-4; D may be TRBD1 (6 bases). Germline V lookup: CDR1 SGHTS, CDR2 YDEGEE. V was clipped by 3 bases and J by 8 bases, with 17 bases between them. The CDR3 has 15 amino acids. CDR3 residues: CASSSYRASEEKLFF. The CDR3 coding sequence is TGTGCCAGCAGCTCCTACAGGGCGTCAGAGGAAAAACTGTTTTTT.

The chain carries TRBV6-2 or TRBV6-3 and TRBJ2-5; 7 bases fit TRBD1. V lost 5 bases and J lost 2; bases outside the gene matches: 5. There are 14 residues in the CDR3. The germline V gene has CDR1 MNHEY and CDR2 SVGEGT. The CDR3 sequence: CASSDRQGQETQYF. The CDR3 DNA reads TGTGCCAGCAGTGACCGACAGGGTCAAGAGACCCAGTACTTC.

The V and J genes are TRBV10-1 and TRBJ2-3; 10 positions match TRBD1. This CDR3 is 15 amino acids long. V shed 10 bases and J 2 bases; nucleotides not matched to a gene: 9. Germline values: CDR1 WNHNN, CDR2 SYGVQD (reference sequence). The CDR3 DNA is TGCGCCACCCGGATTGGGACAGGGGACACAGATACGCAGTATTTT. It is translated as CATRIGTGDTDTQYF.

This clone was picked up a small number of times. The J gene is TRBJ1-2, the V gene TRBV18, with 8 positions matching TRBD1. Germline CDR1 and CDR2: KGHSH and LQKENI. The V and J ends lost 2 bases and 6 bases, in that order; junction bases with no gene match: 5. The CDR3 consists of 14 residues. CDR3 DNA sequence: TGTGCCAGCTCACCAGGACAGGGAGCCGATGGCTACACCTTC. Translated, it gives CASSPGQGADGYTF. The whole variable domain, filled in from reference TRBV18 and TRBJ1-2, reads NAGVMQNPRHLVRRRGQEARLRCSPMKGHSHVYWYRQLPEEGLKFMVYLQKENIIDESGMPKERFSAEFPKEGPSILRIQQVVRGDSAAYFCASSPGQGADGYTFGSGTRLTVV.

The chain employs TRBV19 and TRBJ2-1; 13 nucleotides match TRBD2. The CDR3 contains 13 residues. Trimming at V came to 8 bases and at J to 6 bases, leaving 1 base not matched to a gene. Germline CDR1 is LNHDA and CDR2 is SQIVND (reference sequence). The CDR3 reads CASRTSGGNEQFF. CDR3 in DNA: TGTGCCAGTCGGACTAGCGGGGGCAATGAGCAGTTCTTC.

The chain links TRBV30 to TRBJ1-2; the match to TRBD1 covers 10 bases. Germline V gene lookup returns CDR1 GTSNPN and CDR2 SVGIG (reference sequence). The CDR3 is 16 amino acids. J lost 4 bases, V lost 0 bases, and 8 bases had no gene match. In nucleotides, the CDR3 is TGTGCCTGGAGTGTCCCGACAGGGGGCCTTAGCTATGGCTACACCTTC. It encodes CAWSVPTGGLSYGYTF. The variable domain in full, with the rest retrieved from reference TRBV30 and TRBJ1-2, is SQTIHQWPATLVQPVGSPLSLECTVEGTSNPNLYWYRQAAGRGLQLLFYSVGIGQISSEVPQNLSASRPQDRQFILSSKKLLLSDSGFYLCAWSVPTGGLSYGYTFGSGTRLTVV.

This sequence joins TRBV9 and TRBJ2-5; 8 bases are a match to TRBD2. The germline V gene has CDR1 SGDLS and CDR2 YYNGEE. J gave up 4 bases and V 4 bases, and 3 bases lay outside the gene matches. The CDR3 has 13 amino acids. The DNA of the CDR3 is TGTGCCAGCAGCCGTAGCGGGGTAGAGACCCAGTACTTC. This translates into CASSRSGVETQYF.

The rearrangement joins TRBV15 to TRBJ2-1; 14 nucleotides line up with TRBD2. Trimming took 3 bases from V and 8 from J; bases not matched to a gene: 6. The CDR3 is 16 residues long. Germline CDR1 LNHNV, CDR2 YYDKDF (reference sequence). The CDR3 here is CATSRTSGGAVDEQFF. CDR3 DNA sequence: TGTGCCACCAGCAGGACTAGCGGGGGGGCCGTAGATGAGCAGTTCTTC.

CDR3 nucleotides: TGCGCCAGCAGCTTGGTCGGGACTACCGCCTACGAGCAGTACTTC. This sequence encodes CASSLVGTTAYEQYF. J is TRBJ2-7 and V is TRBV5-1; TRBD2 matches at 7 bases. The CDR3 spans 15 residues. V shed 0 bases, J shed 2 bases, and the junction held 5 bases outside the gene matches. Germline assignment: CDR1 SGHRS and CDR2 YFSETQ.

The DNA of the CDR3 is TGTGCCAGCACCACCCCGGGGGGTGACTATGGCTACACCTTC. As protein: CASTTPGGDYGYTF. The chain couples TRBV7-9 to TRBJ1-2; tentatively, D is TRBD1 (5 bases). Germline V lookup: CDR1 SEHNR, CDR2 FQNEAQ (reference sequence). The CDR3 extends over 14 amino acids. V was trimmed by 7 bases and J by 3 bases, leaving 15 bases between them.

This clone was detected only once. This chain connects TRBV2 to TRBJ2-5; 12 positions agree with TRBD2. The V gene end was trimmed by 8 bases and the J gene end by 2 bases; junction bases not matched to a gene: 6. The CDR3 is 15 residues long. Germline V gene data show CDR1 as SNHLY and CDR2 as FYNNEI. The CDR3 DNA sequence: TGTGCCAGCGGCGGACTAGCGGGGAGGCAAGAGACCCAGTACTTC. This translates into CASGGLAGRQETQYF.

The V call is TRBV5-1, the J call TRBJ2-2, with D perhaps matching TRBD2 (6 bases). V lost 4 bases and J lost 3, with 10 bases in between. Germline V gives CDR1 SGHRS, CDR2 YFSETQ. This CDR3 is 14 amino acids long. The CDR3 DNA is TGCGCCAGCAGCATGGGGGGAGACACCGGGGAGCTGTTTTTT. This encodes CASSMGGDTGELFF.

The chain joins TRBV9 to TRBJ1-4, with TRBD1 matching over 7 bases. This CDR3 comprises 15 residues. V dropped 4 bases and J dropped 5; count of bases not matched to a gene: 8. Germline CDR1 is SGDLS and CDR2 is YYNGEE. CDR3: CASSPTGAENEKLFF. The CDR3 DNA is TGTGCCAGCAGCCCTACAGGGGCAGAAAATGAAAAACTGTTTTTT.

The chain couples TRBV7-9 to TRBJ2-6; 7 bases map to TRBD1. This CDR3 contains 15 residues. The V gene end was trimmed by 6 bases and the J gene end by 1 base; junction bases not matched to a gene: 3. Germline V gene sequence: CDR1 SEHNR, CDR2 FQNEAQ (reference sequence). This CDR3 is CASRSTGSGANVLTF. The CDR3 nucleotides read TGTGCCAGCAGGTCGACAGGGTCTGGGGCCAACGTCCTGACTTTC. The full variable domain, with the rest looked up from reference TRBV7-9 and TRBJ2-6, is DTGVSQNPRHKITKRGQNVTFRCDPISEHNRLYWYRQTLGQGPEFLTYFQNEAQLEKSRLLSDRFSAERPKGSFSTLEIQRTEQGDSAMYLCASRSTGSGANVLTFGAGSRLTVL.

This chain joins TRBV9 and TRBJ1-1; D might be TRBD1 (5 bases). The V gene lost 4 bases and the J gene lost 3 bases, with 13 bases spanning the gap. The germline V gene encodes CDR1 SGDLS and CDR2 YYNGEE. The CDR3 consists of 14 residues. The CDR3 is CASSPGGSYTEAFF. The DNA for the CDR3 is TGTGCCAGCAGCCCCGGGGGATCCTACACTGAAGCTTTCTTT.